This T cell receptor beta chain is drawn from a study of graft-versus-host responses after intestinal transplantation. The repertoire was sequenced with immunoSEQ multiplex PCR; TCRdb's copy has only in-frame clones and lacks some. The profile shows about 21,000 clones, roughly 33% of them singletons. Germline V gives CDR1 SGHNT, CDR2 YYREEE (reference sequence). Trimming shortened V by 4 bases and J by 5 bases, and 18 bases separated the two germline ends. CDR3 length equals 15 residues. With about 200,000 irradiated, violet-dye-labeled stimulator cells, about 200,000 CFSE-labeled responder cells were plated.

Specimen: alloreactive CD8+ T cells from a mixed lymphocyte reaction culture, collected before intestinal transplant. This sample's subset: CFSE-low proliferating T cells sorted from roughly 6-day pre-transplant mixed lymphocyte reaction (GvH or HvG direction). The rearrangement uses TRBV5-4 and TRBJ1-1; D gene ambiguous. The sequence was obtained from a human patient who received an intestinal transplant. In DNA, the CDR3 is TGTGCCAGCAGCCTCGACTTCCGGGCGAGAACTGAAGCTTTCTTT. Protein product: CASSLDFRARTEAFF. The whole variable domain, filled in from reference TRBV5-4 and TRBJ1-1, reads ETGVTQSPTHLIKTRGQQVTLRCSSQSGHNTVSWYQQALGQGPQFIFQYYREEENGRGNFPPRFSGLQFPNYSSELNVNALELDDSALYLCASSLDFRARTEAFFGQGTRLTVV.